This T cell receptor beta chain was retrieved from a study of cytomegalovirus exposure and HLA in healthy donors. Germline V gene data show CDR1 as MNHEY and CDR2 as SVGAGI. This CDR3 has 16 residues. Germline trimming cut 2 bases from V and 7 bases from J; bases unmatched to any gene: 7. With 60 Vbeta and 13 Jbeta primers, the PCR was carried out. Clones were sequenced by immunoSEQ multiplex PCR, and TCRdb holds only the in-frame ones, with some missing. The table includes some 250,000 clones, about four fifths detected once. The receptor was derived from a woman in her thirties or forties in good health and CMV-seropositive. This chain joins TRBV6-5 and TRBJ2-1; 11 nucleotides match TRBD2. The specimen sequenced was PBMCs. For the CDR3, the DNA is TGTGCCAGCAGTTACAGTTTAGCGGGAGGGCCAAATGAGCAGTTCTTC. Translated, it gives CASSYSLAGGPNEQFF.